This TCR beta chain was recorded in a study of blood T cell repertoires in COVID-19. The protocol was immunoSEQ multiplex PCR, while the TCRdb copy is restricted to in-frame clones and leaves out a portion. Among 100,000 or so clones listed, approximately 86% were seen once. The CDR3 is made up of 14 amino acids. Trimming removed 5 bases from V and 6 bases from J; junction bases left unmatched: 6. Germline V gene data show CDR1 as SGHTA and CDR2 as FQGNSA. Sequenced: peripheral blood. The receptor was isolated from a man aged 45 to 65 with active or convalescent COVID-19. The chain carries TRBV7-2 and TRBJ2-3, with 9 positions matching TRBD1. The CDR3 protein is CASSRTGVSDTQYF. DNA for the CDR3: TGTGCCAGCAGCCGGACAGGGGTATCGGATACGCAGTATTTT.